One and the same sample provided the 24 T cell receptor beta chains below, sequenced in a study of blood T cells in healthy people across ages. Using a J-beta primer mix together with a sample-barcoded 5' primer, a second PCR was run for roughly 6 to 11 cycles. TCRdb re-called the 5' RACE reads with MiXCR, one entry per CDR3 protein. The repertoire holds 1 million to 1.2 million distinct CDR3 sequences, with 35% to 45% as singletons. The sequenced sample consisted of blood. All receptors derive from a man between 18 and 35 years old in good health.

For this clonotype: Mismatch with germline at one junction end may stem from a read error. The DNA of the CDR3 is TGTGCCAGCAGTAACTCCAGGGGGTTTGAGCAGTACTTC. Translation: CASSNSRGFEQYF. The rearrangement joins TRBV6-6 to TRBJ2-5; 7 bases match TRBD1. The CDR3 extends over 13 amino acids. Germline V gene data show CDR1 as MNHNY and CDR2 as SVGAGI (reference sequence).

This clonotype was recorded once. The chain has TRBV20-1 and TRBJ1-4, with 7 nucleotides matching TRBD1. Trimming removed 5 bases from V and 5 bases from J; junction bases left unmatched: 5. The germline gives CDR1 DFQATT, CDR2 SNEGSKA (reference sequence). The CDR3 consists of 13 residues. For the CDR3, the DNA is TGCAGTGCTCCCGGACAGGACAATGAAAAACTGTTTTTT. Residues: CSAPGQDNEKLFF.

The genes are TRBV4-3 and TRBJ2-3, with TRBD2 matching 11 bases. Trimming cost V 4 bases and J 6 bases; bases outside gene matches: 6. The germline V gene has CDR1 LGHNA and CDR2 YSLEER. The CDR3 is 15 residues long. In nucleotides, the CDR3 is TGCGCCAGCAGCCCATTAGCGGGGGGGATGGATACGCAGTATTTT. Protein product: CASSPLAGGMDTQYF.

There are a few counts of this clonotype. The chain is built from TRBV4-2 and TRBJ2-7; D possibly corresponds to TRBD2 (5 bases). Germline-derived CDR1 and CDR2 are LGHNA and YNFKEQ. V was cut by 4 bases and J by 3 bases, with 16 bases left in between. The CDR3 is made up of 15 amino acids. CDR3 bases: TGTGCCAGCAGCCTACGAGTAACGGGGTTCTACGAGCAGTACTTC. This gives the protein CASSLRVTGFYEQYF.

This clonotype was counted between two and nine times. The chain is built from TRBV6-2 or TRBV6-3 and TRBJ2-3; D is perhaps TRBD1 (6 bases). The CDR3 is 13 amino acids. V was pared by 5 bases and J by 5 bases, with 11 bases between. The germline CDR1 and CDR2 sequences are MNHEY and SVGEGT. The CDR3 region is CASSNRGQDTQYF. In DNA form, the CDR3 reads TGTGCCAGCAGTAACCGGGGACAAGATACGCAGTATTTT.

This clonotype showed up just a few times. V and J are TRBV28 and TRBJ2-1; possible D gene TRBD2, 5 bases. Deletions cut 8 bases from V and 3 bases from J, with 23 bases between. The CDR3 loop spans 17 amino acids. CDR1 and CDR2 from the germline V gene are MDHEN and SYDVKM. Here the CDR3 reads CASRWGAPTAIYNEQFF. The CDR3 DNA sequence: TGTGCCAGCCGCTGGGGAGCACCAACCGCAATCTACAATGAGCAGTTCTTC.

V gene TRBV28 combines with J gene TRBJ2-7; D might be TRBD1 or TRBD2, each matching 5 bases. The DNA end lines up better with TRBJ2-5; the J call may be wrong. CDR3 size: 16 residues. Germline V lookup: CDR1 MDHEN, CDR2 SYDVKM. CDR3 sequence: CASMSIPGTEQETQYF. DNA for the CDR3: TGTGCCAGCATGTCTATACCCGGGACCGAACAAGAGACCCAGTACTTC.

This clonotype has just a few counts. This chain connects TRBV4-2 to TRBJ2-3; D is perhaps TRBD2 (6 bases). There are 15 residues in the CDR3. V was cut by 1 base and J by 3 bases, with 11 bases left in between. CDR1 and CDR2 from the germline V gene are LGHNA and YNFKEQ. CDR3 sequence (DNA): TGTGCCAGCAGCCAAGGGGGGGAAACTACAGATACGCAGTATTTT. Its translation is CASSQGGETTDTQYF.

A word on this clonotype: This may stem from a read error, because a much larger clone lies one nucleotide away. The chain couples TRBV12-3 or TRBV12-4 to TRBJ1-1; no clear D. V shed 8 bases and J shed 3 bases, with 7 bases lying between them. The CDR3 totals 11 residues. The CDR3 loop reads CASGQDTEAFF. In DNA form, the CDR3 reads TGTGCCAGCGGGCAGGACACTGAAGCTTTCTTT.

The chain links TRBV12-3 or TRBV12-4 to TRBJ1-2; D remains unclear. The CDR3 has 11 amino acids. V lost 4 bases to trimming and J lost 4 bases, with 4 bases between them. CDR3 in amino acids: CASSYIYGYTF. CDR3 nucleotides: TGTGCCAGCAGTTATATCTATGGCTACACCTTC.

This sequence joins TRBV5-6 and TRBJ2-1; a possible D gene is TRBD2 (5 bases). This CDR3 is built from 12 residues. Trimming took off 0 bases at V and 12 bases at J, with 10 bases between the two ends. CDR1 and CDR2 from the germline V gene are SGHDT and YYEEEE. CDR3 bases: TGTGCCAGCAGCTTGGGAGGGTATGGGCAGTTCTTC. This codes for CASSLGGYGQFF.

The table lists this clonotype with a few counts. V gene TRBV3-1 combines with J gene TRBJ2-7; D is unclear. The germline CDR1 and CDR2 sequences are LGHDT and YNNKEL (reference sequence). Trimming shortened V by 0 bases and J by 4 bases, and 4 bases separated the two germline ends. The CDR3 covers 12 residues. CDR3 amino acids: CASSQEAYEQYF. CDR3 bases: TGTGCCAGCAGCCAAGAAGCTTACGAGCAGTACTTC.

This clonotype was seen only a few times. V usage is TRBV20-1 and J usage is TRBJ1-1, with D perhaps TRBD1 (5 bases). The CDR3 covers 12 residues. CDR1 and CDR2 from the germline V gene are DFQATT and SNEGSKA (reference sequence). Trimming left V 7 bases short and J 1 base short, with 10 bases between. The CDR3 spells CSVGHPNTEAFF. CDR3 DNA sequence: TGCAGTGTAGGACACCCGAACACTGAAGCTTTCTTT.

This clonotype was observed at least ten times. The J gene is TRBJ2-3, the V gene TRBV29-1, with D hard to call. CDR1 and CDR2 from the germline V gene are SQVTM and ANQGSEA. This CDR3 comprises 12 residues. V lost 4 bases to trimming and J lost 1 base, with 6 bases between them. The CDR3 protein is CSVVEGTDTQYF. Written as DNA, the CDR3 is TGCAGCGTTGTAGAAGGCACAGATACGCAGTATTTT.

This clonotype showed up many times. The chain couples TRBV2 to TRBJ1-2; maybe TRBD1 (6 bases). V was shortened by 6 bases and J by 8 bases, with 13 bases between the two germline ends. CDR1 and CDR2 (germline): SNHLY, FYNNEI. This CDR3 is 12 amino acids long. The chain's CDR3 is CASRDSLGGYTF. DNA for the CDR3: TGTGCCAGCAGGGACAGTCTGGGCGGCTACACCTTC. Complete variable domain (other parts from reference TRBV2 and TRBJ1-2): EPEVTQTPSHQVTQMGQEVILRCVPISNHLYFYWYRQILGQKVEFLVSFYNNEISEKSEIFDDQFSVERPDGSNFTLKIRSTKLEDSAMYFCASRDSLGGYTFGSGTRLTVV.

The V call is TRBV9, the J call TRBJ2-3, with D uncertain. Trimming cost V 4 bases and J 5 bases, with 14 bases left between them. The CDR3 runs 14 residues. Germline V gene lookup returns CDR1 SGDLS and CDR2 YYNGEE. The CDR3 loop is CASSPPGLRDTQYF. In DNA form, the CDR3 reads TGTGCCAGCAGCCCTCCGGGCCTAAGAGATACGCAGTATTTT.

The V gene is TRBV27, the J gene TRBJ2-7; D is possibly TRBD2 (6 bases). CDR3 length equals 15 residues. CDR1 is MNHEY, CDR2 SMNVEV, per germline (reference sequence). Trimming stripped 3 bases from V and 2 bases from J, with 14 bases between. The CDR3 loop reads CASSFSGRNPYEQYF. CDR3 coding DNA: TGTGCCAGCAGTTTCTCCGGGAGAAATCCCTACGAGCAGTACTTC.

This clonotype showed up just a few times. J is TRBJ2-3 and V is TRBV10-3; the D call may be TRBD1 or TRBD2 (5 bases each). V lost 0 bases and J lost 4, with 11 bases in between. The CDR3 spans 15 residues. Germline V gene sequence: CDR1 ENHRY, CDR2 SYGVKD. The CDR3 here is CAISESRGTPDTQYF. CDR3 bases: TGTGCCATCAGTGAGTCGAGGGGAACGCCAGATACGCAGTATTTT.

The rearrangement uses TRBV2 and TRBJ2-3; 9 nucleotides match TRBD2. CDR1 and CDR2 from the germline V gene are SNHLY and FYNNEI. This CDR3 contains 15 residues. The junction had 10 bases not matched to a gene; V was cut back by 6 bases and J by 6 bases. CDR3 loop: CASSIAGASWDTQYF. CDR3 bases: TGTGCCAGCAGCATAGCGGGGGCGTCTTGGGATACGCAGTATTTT.

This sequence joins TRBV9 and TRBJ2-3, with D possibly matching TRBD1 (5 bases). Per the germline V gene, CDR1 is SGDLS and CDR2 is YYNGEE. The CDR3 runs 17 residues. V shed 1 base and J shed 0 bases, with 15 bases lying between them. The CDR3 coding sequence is TGTGCCAGCAGCGTAAGCCTTGAGACAGCTAGCACAGATACGCAGTATTTT. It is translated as CASSVSLETASTDTQYF.

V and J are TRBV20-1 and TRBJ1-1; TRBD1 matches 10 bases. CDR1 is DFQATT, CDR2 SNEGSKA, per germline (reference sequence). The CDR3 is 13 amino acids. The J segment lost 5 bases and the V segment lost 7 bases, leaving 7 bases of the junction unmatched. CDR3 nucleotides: TGCAGTGTACCGGGACAGGGGAGAACTGAAGCTTTCTTT. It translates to CSVPGQGRTEAFF.

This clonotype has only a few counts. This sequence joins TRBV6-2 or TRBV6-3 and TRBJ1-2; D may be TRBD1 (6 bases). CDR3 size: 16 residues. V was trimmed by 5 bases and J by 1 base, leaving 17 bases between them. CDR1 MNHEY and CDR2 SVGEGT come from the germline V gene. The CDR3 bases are TGTGCCAGCAGTCCCATGGACAGAGGTCTTAACTATGGCTACACCTTC. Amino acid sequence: CASSPMDRGLNYGYTF.

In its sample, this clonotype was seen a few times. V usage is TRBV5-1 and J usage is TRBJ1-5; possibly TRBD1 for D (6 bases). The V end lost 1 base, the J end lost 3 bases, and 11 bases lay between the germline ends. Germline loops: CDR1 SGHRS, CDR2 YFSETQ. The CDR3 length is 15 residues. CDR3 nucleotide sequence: TGCGCCAGCAGCTTGACAGGGTTTAACAATCAGCCCCAGCATTTT. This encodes CASSLTGFNNQPQHF.

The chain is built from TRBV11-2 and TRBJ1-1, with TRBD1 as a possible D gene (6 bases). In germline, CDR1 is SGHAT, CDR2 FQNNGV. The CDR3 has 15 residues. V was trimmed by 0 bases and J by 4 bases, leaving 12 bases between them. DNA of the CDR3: TGTGCCAGCAGCTTAGATCTGGGGGGGCCCACTGAAGCTTTCTTT. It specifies CASSLDLGGPTEAFF.